This T cell receptor beta chain was captured in a study of blood T cell repertoires in COVID-19. Produced via immunoSEQ multiplex PCR; TCRdb's table is partial and in-frame only. The table shows 55,000 to 75,000 clones, with around nine tenths occurring only once. The CDR3 is 16 amino acids. Germline values: CDR1 LGHDT, CDR2 YNNKEL (reference sequence). The ends were cut back, 1 base at V and 7 bases at J, with 20 bases in the middle. The TCR originated in a human donor with active COVID-19. The donor label of this sample is uncertain. The V call is TRBV3-1 (or the pseudogene TRBV3-2), the J call TRBJ2-7, with D unclear. The sample was peripheral blood. In DNA, the CDR3 is TGTGCCAGCAGCCAAGGTGGTCCCCTCTTAGTTCCGGAGCAGTACTTC. Protein: CASSQGGPLLVPEQYF.